The 4 T cell receptor beta chains reported below all come from one sample, sequenced in a study of blood T cell repertoires in COVID-19. Data came from immunoSEQ multiplex PCR; TCRdb stores just in-frame clones and leaves some out. There are approximately 140,000 clones in the sample; 80% occur only once, and 10% to 15% lies in the top ten. The sample taken for sequencing was peripheral blood. Every receptor here comes from a man in his 60s with active or convalescent COVID-19.

The CDR3 bases are TGCAGTGCTCTACCCCGGGGGGAGCTGTTTTTT. This gives the protein CSALPRGELFF. The V gene is TRBV20-1, the J gene TRBJ2-2; D ambiguous. Germline CDR1 DFQATT, CDR2 SNEGSKA (reference sequence). The CDR3 has 11 amino acids. V was cut by 5 bases and J by 8 bases, with 9 bases left in between.

This clone has only a few counts. This rearrangement joins TRBV28 to TRBJ2-7, with TRBD1 matching 7 bases. Germline lookup yields CDR1 MDHEN and CDR2 SYDVKM. With 10 bases clipped from V and 6 bases from J, the junction kept 12 bases outside the gene matches. CDR3 length equals 13 residues. The CDR3 loop is CATRDSTFGEQYF. The CDR3 DNA reads as TGTGCCACCCGGGACAGTACTTTTGGCGAGCAGTACTTC. Using reference TRBV28 and TRBJ2-7 for the parts outside the CDR3, the full variable domain is DVKVTQSSRYLVKRTGEKVFLECVQDMDHENMFWYRQDPGLGLRLIYFSYDVKMKEKGDIPEGYSVSREKKERFSLILESASTNQTSMYLCATRDSTFGEQYFGPGTRLTVT.

This clone was seen only once. The chain carries TRBV7-2 and TRBJ1-5; D ambiguous. CDR1 and CDR2 (germline): SGHTA, FQGNSA. The CDR3 totals 14 residues. V lost 6 bases to trimming and J lost 7 bases, with 16 bases between them. The CDR3 sequence is CASSPWAAGQPQHF. The CDR3 DNA reads as TGTGCCAGCAGTCCCTGGGCCGCGGGACAGCCCCAGCATTTT.

This clone was observed a few times. The chain employs TRBV30 and TRBJ2-5; the D gene is possibly TRBD1 (6 bases). This CDR3 comprises 14 residues. Germline CDR1 and CDR2: GTSNPN and SVGIG (reference sequence). The V and J ends lost 3 bases and 3 bases respectively, with 14 bases between them. CDR3 DNA: TGTGCCTGGAGCCTAGGGGGACAAGAAGAGACCCAGTACTTC. It translates to CAWSLGGQEETQYF. Filled out from reference TRBV30 and TRBJ2-5, the complete variable domain reads SQTIHQWPATLVQPVGSPLSLECTVEGTSNPNLYWYRQAAGRGLQLLFYSVGIGQISSEVPQNLSASRPQDRQFILSSKKLLLSDSGFYLCAWSLGGQEETQYFGPGTRLLVL.